Below, one T cell receptor (beta chain) is given with its context. What it binds is not known. The sample is drawn from a study of shared clonotypes between healthy human individuals. Germline-derived CDR1 and CDR2 are SGHTA and FQGNSA. V lost 5 bases and J 4 bases, leaving 17 bases between the germline ends. CDR3 length: 15 amino acids. TCRdb's table, derived via immunoSEQ multiplex PCR, lists solely in-frame clones and lacks some. Here the sample spans roughly 1.4 million clones, less than 99% being singletons. Study conclusions and caveats: Non-shared clonotypes had lower generation probabilities than those shared by all four donors.

Nashville, Tennessee was home to all donors, each a Caucasian adult. Splitting of CD4+ cells produced CD45RA+ naive and CD45RA-negative memory subsets. This sequence was found in a man aged 25 to 40 in good health. The rearrangement joins TRBV7-2 to TRBJ2-5; weak D call: TRBD1 (6 bases). Input material: naive CD4+ T cells sorted from blood. Documented subset: CD45RA+ positively selected. CDR3 in amino acids: CASSPRGWGGETQYF. The CDR3 DNA reads TGTGCCAGCAGCCCGAGGGGGTGGGGCGGAGAGACCCAGTACTTC.